The 27 T cell receptor beta chains reported below all come from one sample, sequenced in a study of tumor-infiltrating lymphocytes in oesophageal squamous cell carcinoma. A single record per CDR3 protein comes from TCRdb applying MiXCR to the PCR reads. The data hold around 18,000 distinct CDR3 sequences, with 40% to 55% observed a single time. Sequencing was done on a sample of esophageal tumor tissue. These receptors were obtained from a male donor with esophageal squamous cell carcinoma.

This chain connects TRBV6-5 to TRBJ2-3, with 7 bases matching TRBD1. The J call may be faulty, since TRBJ2-7 better matches the DNA end. The CDR3 is made up of 14 amino acids. Germline V CDR1 and CDR2: MNHEY, SVGAGI. In DNA, the CDR3 is TGTGCCAGCAGGAAGACAGGGCTTTTTTACGAGCAGTACTTC. It translates to CASRKTGLFYEQYF.

This clonotype was observed a handful of times. J is TRBJ2-6 and V is TRBV7-7; D might be TRBD1 (5 bases). The CDR3 is 14 residues long. CDR1 is SSHAT, CDR2 FNYEAQ, per germline (reference sequence). The DNA of the CDR3 is TGTGCTATCAGGGATGGTGAGGGGGCCAACGTCCTGACTTTC. It specifies CAIRDGEGANVLTF.

A single count supports this clonotype. The chain is built from TRBV6-6 and TRBJ2-3, with TRBD2 matching over 7 bases. TRBJ2-1 matches the DNA end more closely, so the J call is doubtful. The CDR3 has 18 residues. Germline CDR1 MNHNY, CDR2 SVGAGI (reference sequence). In nucleotides, the CDR3 is TGTGCCAGCAGTTACCCCAGAGGGGTGAGCGGGGAGGGTTCTGAGCAGTTCTTC. Residues: CASSYPRGVSGEGSEQFF.

A note on this clonotype: Since a much larger clone is just one base distant, this may be a read error. The rearrangement joins TRBV15 to TRBJ1-1, with TRBD1 as a possible D gene (6 bases). The germline CDR1 and CDR2 sequences are LNHNV and YYDKDF (reference sequence). The CDR3 runs 16 residues. CDR3 residues: CATSGRDTLFRTGAFF. DNA for the CDR3: TGTGCCACCAGCGGCCGGGACACTCTTTTTCGGACTGGAGCTTTCTTT.

This rearrangement joins TRBV7-6 to TRBJ2-2; maybe TRBD2 (5 bases). The V gene's germline CDR1 is SGHVS and CDR2 FNYEAQ. This CDR3 spans 15 amino acids. With 5 bases removed from V and 5 bases from J, the gap between germline ends came to 15 bases. The CDR3 DNA sequence: TGTGCCAGCAGCCCTAAAACTAGTGGTACCGGGGAGCTGTTTTTT. Residues: CASSPKTSGTGELFF.

On this clonotype: Likely a read error: the CDR3 ends without its conserved phenylalanine or tryptophan. No DNA is shown, since the ends of the CDR3 on it are uncertain; the CDR3 is the one TCRdb lists. The rearrangement links TRBV18 to TRBJ2-3; TRBD2, as called in the table, went unchecked against the DNA. Per germline, CDR1 KGHSH and CDR2 LQKENI. The CDR3 spans 15 residues, counting both ends. The CDR3 region is CASSPGLGHEQYLGT.

The sample holds many counts of this clonotype. CDR3 in DNA: TGTGCCAGCAGCCCCCTCGTTGGGGTCCTTGGCACAGATACGCAGTATTTT. Encoded protein: CASSPLVGVLGTDTQYF. The V call is TRBV27, the J call TRBJ2-3; D call uncertain. The V end was cut by 6 bases, the J end by 1 base, with 20 bases between. CDR3 size: 17 residues. In germline, CDR1 is MNHEY, CDR2 SMNVEV (reference sequence).

This clonotype appeared a few times. This rearrangement joins TRBV4-1 to TRBJ2-7; TRBD1 aligns across 12 bases. This CDR3 region has 15 residues. In germline, CDR1 is MGHRA, CDR2 YSYEKL. The V gene end was trimmed by 5 bases and the J gene end by 3 bases; junction bases not matched to a gene: 5. The CDR3 protein is CASSFRDRGLYEQYF. The DNA of the CDR3 is TGCGCCAGCAGCTTCCGGGACAGGGGGCTCTACGAGCAGTACTTC.

This clonotype was observed a single time. One end of the junction varies from germline; a read error may be responsible. This sequence joins TRBV7-6 and TRBJ2-3; 11 bases fit TRBD2. The CDR3 covers 14 residues. In germline, CDR1 is SGHVS, CDR2 FNYEAQ. For the CDR3, the DNA is TGTGCTAGCAGCTCGGGACTAGCGGCAGATACGCAGTATTTT. It is translated as CASSSGLAADTQYF.

This clonotype came up once. This chain connects TRBV12-3 or TRBV12-4 to TRBJ2-1; 11 positions match TRBD2. Trimming took 5 bases from V and 0 from J; bases not matched to a gene: 9. The CDR3 is 18 residues long. CDR3 nucleotides: TGTGCCAGCAGTGGACTAGCGGGTCCCAGGAGCTCCTACAATGAGCAGTTCTTC. It encodes CASSGLAGPRSSYNEQFF.

This chain links TRBV6-8 with TRBJ2-1; a weak D match, TRBD1 (6 bases). V gave up 0 bases and J gave up 10 bases, with 16 bases separating them. This CDR3 is 15 amino acids long. Germline V CDR1 and CDR2: MNHGY, SAAAGT. The CDR3: CASSYSRTGSKEQFF. CDR3 DNA: TGTGCCAGCAGTTACTCCCGAACAGGGTCAAAAGAGCAGTTCTTC.

This clonotype showed up many times. The genes are TRBV28 and TRBJ1-4; no clear D. This CDR3 is 15 amino acids long. V was shortened by 5 bases and J by 7 bases, with 17 bases between the two germline ends. Per germline, CDR1 MDHEN and CDR2 SYDVKM. This chain's CDR3 is CASSGRRRGIEKLFF. The DNA for the CDR3 is TGTGCCAGCAGTGGGAGGAGGCGCGGCATTGAAAAACTGTTTTTT. Complete variable domain (other parts from reference TRBV28 and TRBJ1-4): DVKVTQSSRYLVKRTGEKVFLECVQDMDHENMFWYRQDPGLGLRLIYFSYDVKMKEKGDIPEGYSVSREKKERFSLILESASTNQTSMYLCASSGRRRGIEKLFFGSGTQLSVL.

This clonotype has a single count. The V gene is TRBV6-9, the J gene TRBJ2-1; tentatively, D is TRBD1 or TRBD2 (5 bases each). The V end was cut by 3 bases, the J end by 2 bases, with 14 bases between. CDR1 and CDR2 from the germline V gene are MNHGY and SVAAGI. The CDR3 totals 16 residues. In DNA, the CDR3 is TGTGCCAGCAGTTACTACGGGGACGCTCCCTACAATGAGCAGTTCTTC. It encodes CASSYYGDAPYNEQFF.

At least ten counts were recorded for this clonotype. The genes are TRBV24-1 and TRBJ1-1, with 7 bases fitting TRBD1. Losses at the gene ends were 3 bases for V and 10 bases for J; bases not matched to a gene: 7. Germline V gene lookup returns CDR1 KGHDR and CDR2 SFDVKD. The CDR3 consists of 13 residues. CDR3 nucleotide sequence: TGTGCCACCAGTGATCCGTCGCAGGGGGGAGCTTTCTTT. It yields the protein CATSDPSQGGAFF.

This chain links TRBV7-9 with TRBJ2-7; TRBD2 is a possible D gene (5 bases). Trimming removed 2 bases from V and 7 bases from J, with 27 bases in between. In germline, CDR1 is SEHNR, CDR2 FQNEAQ (reference sequence). This CDR3 has 18 residues. CDR3 in amino acids: CASSLTRVAGSSYNEQYF. The CDR3, as DNA: TGTGCCAGCAGCTTAACCCGGGTGGCTGGGAGCTCCTACAATGAGCAGTACTTC.

This clonotype was seen repeatedly, ten times or more. The chain has TRBV6-1 and TRBJ2-4, with D maybe TRBD2 (5 bases). Trimming removed 6 bases from V and 0 bases from J, with 12 bases in between. Germline V lookup: CDR1 MNHNS, CDR2 SASEGT. The CDR3 totals 15 residues. CDR3 nucleotides: TGTGCCAGCAGCGAGGGAGCAAGAGCCAAAAACATTCAGTACTTC. Translation gives CASSEGARAKNIQYF.

The rearrangement uses TRBV28 and TRBJ2-3, with 7 bases fitting TRBD1. The J call is uncertain, as TRBJ2-5 better fits the DNA end. Germline V gene data show CDR1 as MDHEN and CDR2 as SYDVKM. This CDR3 spans 15 amino acids. The CDR3 sequence: CASSMPQGTQETQYF. CDR3 DNA: TGTGCCAGCAGTATGCCACAGGGGACCCAAGAGACCCAGTACTTC.

The genes are TRBV7-6 and TRBJ2-7; 10 bases are shared with TRBD2. The J call may be in error: the DNA end matches TRBJ2-1 better. This CDR3 is built from 14 residues. Germline CDR1 is SGHVS and CDR2 is FNYEAQ. The CDR3 sequence is CASSRSSGSNEQFF. DNA for the CDR3: TGTGCCAGCAGCCGATCTAGCGGGAGCAATGAGCAGTTCTTC.

This sequence joins TRBV12-3 or TRBV12-4 and TRBJ2-5; 8 bases map to TRBD1. This CDR3 has 13 residues. The V and J ends lost 3 bases and 4 bases, in that order; junction bases with no gene match: 1. CDR3 sequence: CASSFDRGETQYF. CDR3 DNA: TGTGCCAGCAGTTTCGACAGGGGAGAGACCCAGTACTTC.

This clonotype was seen only once. V gene TRBV6-6 combines with J gene TRBJ2-7, with D perhaps assigned TRBD1 or TRBD2 (6 bases each). Trimming shortened V by 7 bases and J by 3 bases, and 13 bases separated the two germline ends. CDR1 and CDR2 from the germline V gene are MNHNY and SVGAGI (reference sequence). The CDR3 contains 13 residues. CDR3 residues: CASTMGGLYEQYF. CDR3 coding DNA: TGTGCCAGCACCATGGGGGGCCTCTACGAGCAGTACTTC.

The CDR3 DNA reads TGTGCCAGCAGCTTAAATCGGGACAGGGCGGCAGATACGCAGTATTTT. This encodes CASSLNRDRAADTQYF. This rearrangement joins TRBV7-6 to TRBJ2-3; 9 bases are a match to TRBD1. The J segment lost 4 bases and the V segment lost 2 bases, leaving 7 bases of the junction unmatched. Germline lookup yields CDR1 SGHVS and CDR2 FNYEAQ. The CDR3 is made up of 16 amino acids. Looking up the rest from reference TRBV7-6 and TRBJ2-3 gives the full variable domain: GAGVSQSPRYKVTKRGQDVALRCDPISGHVSLYWYRQALGQGPEFLTYFNYEAQQDKSGLPNDRFSAERPEGSISTLTIQRTEQRDSAMYRCASSLNRDRAADTQYFGPGTRLTVL.

This clonotype was picked up a small number of times. No conserved phenylalanine or tryptophan is present at the end of the CDR3, so a read error is the likely explanation. The DNA is omitted, as the CDR3 cannot be located on it reliably, and the CDR3 follows TCRdb's listing. The J gene is TRBJ2-3, the V gene TRBV7-2. The germline V gene encodes CDR1 SGHTA and CDR2 FQGNSA. Including both end residues, the CDR3 is 8 amino acids long. The CDR3 sequence is CASSPRGS.

This clonotype has more than one count but fewer than ten. A read error is possible here, since a much larger clone lies one base away. The CDR3 does not end in the conserved phenylalanine or tryptophan, so this is likely a read error. No DNA is shown, since the ends of the CDR3 on it are uncertain; the CDR3 is the one TCRdb lists. The rearrangement joins TRBV7-8 to TRBJ2-6; TRBD2, as called in the table, went unchecked against the DNA. The CDR3 numbers 9 amino acids, ends counted. In germline, CDR1 is SGHVS, CDR2 FQNEAQ. The CDR3 region is CASSLTIPL.

This clonotype was counted only a few times. The J gene is TRBJ2-5, the V gene TRBV19, with 7 bases fitting TRBD2. Germline V gives CDR1 LNHDA, CDR2 SQIVND (reference sequence). With V trimmed by 2 bases and J by 11 bases, 17 bases remained unmatched. The CDR3 is 16 residues long. Written as DNA, the CDR3 is TGTGCCAGTAGTATAAGTGGGGACTACCTACGTAATGAGCAGTACTTC. Amino acid sequence: CASSISGDYLRNEQYF.

The count of this clonotype is one. The CDR3 loop reads CASSFWGLGVGGEQYF. The CDR3 coding sequence is TGTGCCAGCAGCTTTTGGGGACTGGGAGTCGGCGGCGAGCAGTACTTC. The rearrangement uses TRBV7-6 and TRBJ2-6; D is possibly TRBD2 (6 bases). The J call may not be correct, given that the DNA end is closer to TRBJ2-7. The CDR3 totals 16 residues. Germline CDR1 reads SGHVS; CDR2 reads FNYEAQ.

The chain links TRBV7-3 to TRBJ2-7, with D tentatively TRBD1 or TRBD2 (6 bases each). This CDR3 region has 16 residues. Germline assignment: CDR1 SGHTA and CDR2 FQGTGA. V was clipped by 0 bases and J by 1 base, with 13 bases between them. The CDR3 here is CASSLTGGSPSYEQYF. The CDR3 DNA sequence: TGTGCCAGCAGCTTAACGGGGGGCTCCCCATCCTACGAGCAGTACTTC.

The J gene is TRBJ2-5, the V gene TRBV12-5, with 7 bases lining up with TRBD2. The J call may not be correct, given that the DNA end is closer to TRBJ2-1. The CDR3 runs 14 residues. Germline V lookup: CDR1 LGHNT, CDR2 FRNRAP. The CDR3 DNA is TGTGCTAGTGGTTTGGGGACTAGAAACAATGAGCAGTTCTTC. This gives the protein CASGLGTRNNEQFF.